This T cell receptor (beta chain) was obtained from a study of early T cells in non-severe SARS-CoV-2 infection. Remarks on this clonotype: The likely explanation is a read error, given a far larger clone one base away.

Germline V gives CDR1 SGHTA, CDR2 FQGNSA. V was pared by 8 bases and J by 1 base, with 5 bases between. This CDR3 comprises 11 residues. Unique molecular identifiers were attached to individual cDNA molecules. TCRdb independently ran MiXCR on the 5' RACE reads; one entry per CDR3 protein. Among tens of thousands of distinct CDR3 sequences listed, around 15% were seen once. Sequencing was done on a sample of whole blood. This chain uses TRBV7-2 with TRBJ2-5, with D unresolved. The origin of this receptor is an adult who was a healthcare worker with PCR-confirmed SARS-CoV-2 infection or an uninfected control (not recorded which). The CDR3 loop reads CASGPQETQYF. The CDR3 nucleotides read TGTGCCAGCGGCCCCCAAGAGACCCAGTACTTC.